This TCR beta chain was observed in a study of blood T cell repertoires in COVID-19. Assay: immunoSEQ multiplex PCR; the TCRdb copy retains only in-frame clones and omits some. The sample lists about 200,000 clones; 88% were seen once. This clone was found once. Unmatched junction bases numbered 7, after V lost 8 bases and J lost 2 bases. Germline loops: CDR1 SNHLY, CDR2 FYNNEI. The CDR3 sequence is 15 residues long. The specimen sequenced was peripheral blood. This chain uses TRBV2 with TRBJ2-1; 9 nucleotides align to TRBD2. The receptor comes from a young man with active or convalescent COVID-19. The CDR3 sequence: CASATSSGAYNEQFF. The CDR3, as DNA: TGTGCCAGCGCCACATCTAGCGGGGCCTACAATGAGCAGTTCTTC.